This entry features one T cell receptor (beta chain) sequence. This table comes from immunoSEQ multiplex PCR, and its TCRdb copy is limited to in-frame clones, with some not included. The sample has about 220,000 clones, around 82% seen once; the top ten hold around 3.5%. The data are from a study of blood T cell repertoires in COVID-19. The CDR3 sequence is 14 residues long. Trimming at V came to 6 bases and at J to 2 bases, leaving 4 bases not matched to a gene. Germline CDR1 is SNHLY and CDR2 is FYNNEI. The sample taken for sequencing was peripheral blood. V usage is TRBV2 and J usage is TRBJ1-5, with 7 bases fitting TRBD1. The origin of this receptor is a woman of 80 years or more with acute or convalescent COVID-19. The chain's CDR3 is CASRDRIGNQPQHF. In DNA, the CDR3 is TGTGCCAGCAGGGACAGGATCGGCAATCAGCCCCAGCATTTT.